Below are 7 T cell receptor beta chains sequenced from a single sample in a study of patients and donors after allogeneic stem cell transplantation. TCRdb itself ran the RT-PCR reads through MiXCR, one entry per CDR3 protein. Among approximately 430,000 distinct CDR3 sequences listed, 16% were seen once. The sequenced sample consisted of blood, either unsorted or a sorted T cell fraction (not recorded which). Receptor source: a human donor who was either an allogeneic HSCT recipient or a stem cell or donor lymphocyte infusion donor (not recorded which). It is not recorded whose cells these are; they may come from a transplant donor.

Here the CDR3 reads CASSSPIGASYEQYF. The CDR3 DNA is TGTGCCAGCAGCTCCCCCATAGGGGCATCCTACGAGCAGTACTTC. The rearrangement links TRBV28 to TRBJ2-7; possibly TRBD1 for D (5 bases). Per germline, CDR1 MDHEN and CDR2 SYDVKM. Trimming shortened V by 6 bases and J by 1 base, and 16 bases separated the two germline ends. The CDR3 length is 15 residues.

This chain uses TRBV3-1 with TRBJ2-7; maybe TRBD2 (5 bases). This CDR3 spans 16 amino acids. The V and J ends lost 4 bases and 5 bases respectively, with 21 bases between them. Germline V gene lookup returns CDR1 LGHDT and CDR2 YNNKEL (reference sequence). Here the CDR3 DNA reads TGTGCCAGCAGCCCCTGGGAGATTAAGGGATCGAACGAGCAGTACTTC. Translated, it gives CASSPWEIKGSNEQYF.

This clonotype has just a few counts. The rearrangement joins TRBV20-1 to TRBJ2-3; 16 bases map to TRBD2. The V gene's germline CDR1 is DFQATT and CDR2 SNEGSKA (reference sequence). This CDR3 has 17 amino acids. After removal of 8 bases from V and 4 bases from J, the junction contained 12 bases not matched to a gene. CDR3 in amino acids: CSIHGTSGRARPDTQYF. CDR3 nucleotides: TGCAGTATTCACGGGACTAGCGGGAGGGCCAGGCCAGATACGCAGTATTTT.

Many counts were recorded for this clonotype. J is TRBJ2-2 and V is TRBV15; the match to TRBD1 covers 9 bases. Germline CDR1 and CDR2: LNHNV and YYDKDF (reference sequence). Germline trimming cut 0 bases from V and 5 bases from J; bases unmatched to any gene: 10. The CDR3 length is 18 residues. The CDR3 reads CATSRDPKRTGVTGELFF. The CDR3 DNA sequence: TGTGCCACCAGCAGAGATCCAAAAAGGACAGGGGTAACCGGGGAGCTGTTTTTT.

Only one count was recorded for this clonotype. The V call is TRBV4-2, the J call TRBJ2-5, with a possible D match to TRBD1 (6 bases). This CDR3 is 19 amino acids long. The V gene's germline CDR1 is LGHNA and CDR2 YNFKEQ. Trimming took off 7 bases at V and 1 base at J, with 28 bases between the two ends. The CDR3 bases are TGTGCCAGCACTACTCCAGGGGTTTGGGCGGGCCGTTGCCAAGAGACCCAGTACTTC. It codes for CASTTPGVWAGRCQETQYF.

The genes are TRBV18 and TRBJ1-2; 9 bases are a match to TRBD1. CDR3 length: 15 amino acids. Germline V gene data show CDR1 as KGHSH and CDR2 as LQKENI. Trimming at V came to 3 bases and at J to 6 bases, leaving 8 bases not matched to a gene. Here the CDR3 reads CASSPPDRGLNGYTF. DNA of the CDR3: TGTGCCAGCTCACCGCCCGACAGGGGGTTGAATGGCTACACCTTC. Full variable domain (rest looked up from reference TRBV18 and TRBJ1-2): NAGVMQNPRHLVRRRGQEARLRCSPMKGHSHVYWYRQLPEEGLKFMVYLQKENIIDESGMPKERFSAEFPKEGPSILRIQQVVRGDSAAYFCASSPPDRGLNGYTFGSGTRLTVV.

V usage is TRBV4-3 and J usage is TRBJ1-5; 10 nucleotides match TRBD1. The length of the CDR3 is 15 residues. The trim removed 4 bases at V and 3 bases at J, leaving 3 bases unmatched. CDR1 is LGHNA and CDR2 is YSLEER in the germline V gene. This CDR3 is CASSRGTGVNQPQHF. The CDR3 nucleotides read TGCGCCAGCAGCCGAGGGACAGGGGTCAATCAGCCCCAGCATTTT.